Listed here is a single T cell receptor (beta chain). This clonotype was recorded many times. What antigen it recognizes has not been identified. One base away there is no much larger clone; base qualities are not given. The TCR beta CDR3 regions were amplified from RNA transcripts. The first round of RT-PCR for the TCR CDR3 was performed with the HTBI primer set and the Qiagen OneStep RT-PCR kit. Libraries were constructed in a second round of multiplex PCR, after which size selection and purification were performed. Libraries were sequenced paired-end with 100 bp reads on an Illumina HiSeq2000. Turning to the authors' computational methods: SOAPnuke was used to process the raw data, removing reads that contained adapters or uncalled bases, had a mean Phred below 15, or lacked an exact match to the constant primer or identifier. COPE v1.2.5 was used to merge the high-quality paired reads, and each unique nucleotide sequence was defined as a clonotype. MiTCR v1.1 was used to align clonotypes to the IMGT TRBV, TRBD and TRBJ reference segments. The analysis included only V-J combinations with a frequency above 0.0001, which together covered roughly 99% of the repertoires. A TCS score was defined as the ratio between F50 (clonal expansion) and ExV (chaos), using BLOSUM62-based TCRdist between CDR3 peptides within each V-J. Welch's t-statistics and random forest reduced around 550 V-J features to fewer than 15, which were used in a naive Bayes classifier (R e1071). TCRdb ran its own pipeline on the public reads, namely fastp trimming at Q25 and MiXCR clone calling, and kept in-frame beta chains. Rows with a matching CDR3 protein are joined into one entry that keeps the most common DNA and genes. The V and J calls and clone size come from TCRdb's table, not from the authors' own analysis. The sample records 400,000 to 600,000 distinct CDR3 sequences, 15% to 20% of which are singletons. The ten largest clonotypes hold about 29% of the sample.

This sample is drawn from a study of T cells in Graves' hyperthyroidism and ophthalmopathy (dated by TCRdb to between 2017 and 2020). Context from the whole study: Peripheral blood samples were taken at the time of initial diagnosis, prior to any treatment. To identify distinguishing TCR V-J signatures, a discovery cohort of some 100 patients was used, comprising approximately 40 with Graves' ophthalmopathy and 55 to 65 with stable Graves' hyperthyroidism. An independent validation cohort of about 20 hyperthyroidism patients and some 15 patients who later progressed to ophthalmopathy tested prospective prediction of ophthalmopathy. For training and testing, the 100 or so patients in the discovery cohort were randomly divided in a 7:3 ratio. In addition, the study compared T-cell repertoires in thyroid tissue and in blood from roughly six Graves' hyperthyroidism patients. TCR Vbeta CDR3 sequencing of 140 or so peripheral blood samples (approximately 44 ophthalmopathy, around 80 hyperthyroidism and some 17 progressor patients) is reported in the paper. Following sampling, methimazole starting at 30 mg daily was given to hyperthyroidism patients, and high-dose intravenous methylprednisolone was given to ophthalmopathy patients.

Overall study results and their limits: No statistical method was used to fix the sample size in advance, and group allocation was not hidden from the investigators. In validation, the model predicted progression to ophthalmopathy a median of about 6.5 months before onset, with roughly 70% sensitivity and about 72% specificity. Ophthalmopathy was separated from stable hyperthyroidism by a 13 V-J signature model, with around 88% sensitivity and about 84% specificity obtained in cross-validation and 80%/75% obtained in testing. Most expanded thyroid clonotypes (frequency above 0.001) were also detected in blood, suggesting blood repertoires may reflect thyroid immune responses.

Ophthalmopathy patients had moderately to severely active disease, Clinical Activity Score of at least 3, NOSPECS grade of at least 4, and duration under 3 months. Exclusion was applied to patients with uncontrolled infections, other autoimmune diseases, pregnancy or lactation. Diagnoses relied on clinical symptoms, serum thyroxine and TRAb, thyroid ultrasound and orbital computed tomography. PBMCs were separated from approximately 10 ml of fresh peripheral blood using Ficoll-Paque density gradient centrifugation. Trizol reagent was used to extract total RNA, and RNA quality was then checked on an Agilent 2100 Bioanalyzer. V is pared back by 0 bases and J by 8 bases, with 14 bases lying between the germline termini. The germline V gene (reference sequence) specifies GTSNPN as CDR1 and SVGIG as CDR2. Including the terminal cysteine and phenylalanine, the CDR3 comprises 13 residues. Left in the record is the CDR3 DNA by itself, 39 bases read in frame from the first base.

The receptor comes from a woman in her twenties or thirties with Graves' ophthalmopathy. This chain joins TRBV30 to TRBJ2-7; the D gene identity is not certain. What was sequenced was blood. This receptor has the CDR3 CAWSVEASLQQYF. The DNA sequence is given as TGTGCCTGGAGTGTAGAGGCCAGCCTTCAGCAGTACTTC.